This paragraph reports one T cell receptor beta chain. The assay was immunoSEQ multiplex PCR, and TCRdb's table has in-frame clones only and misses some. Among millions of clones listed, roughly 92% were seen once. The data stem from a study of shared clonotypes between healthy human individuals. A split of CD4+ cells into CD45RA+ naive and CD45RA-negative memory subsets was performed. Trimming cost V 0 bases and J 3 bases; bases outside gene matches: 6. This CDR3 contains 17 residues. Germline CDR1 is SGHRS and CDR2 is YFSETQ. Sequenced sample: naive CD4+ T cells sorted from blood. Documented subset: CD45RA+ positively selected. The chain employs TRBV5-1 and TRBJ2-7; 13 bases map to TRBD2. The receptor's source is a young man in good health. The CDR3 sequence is CASSLGTSGSRGYEQYF. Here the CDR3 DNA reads TGCGCCAGCAGCTTGGGGACTAGCGGGAGTCGTGGCTACGAGCAGTACTTC.